This T cell receptor beta chain was captured in a study of follicular helper T cells after annual influenza vaccination (dated by TCRdb to about 2017). About the full investigation: Blood was collected on days 0, 7 and 28 after each seasonal influenza vaccination. Some subjects were followed across successive annual vaccinations spanning the 2013-2014, 2014-2015 and 2015-2016 seasons to study recall of cTfh clones. One week after vaccination, a second recruited cohort of roughly twelve subjects (Table S1) displayed a similar ICOS+CD38+ cTfh response. Six subjects had multi-year samples: four covered two vaccination seasons and two covered three seasons. The 2015 samples were processed right after collection, while the 2013-2014 samples were cryopreserved. Here is what the overall study found, with its caveats: Productive TCRB sequences were recovered from only about 8.5-22% of analyzed cells, so rare clonotypes could not be sampled. Day 7 ICOS+CD38+ clones were most often found later in ICOS-CD38- cTfh, suggesting that subset may serve as a memory reservoir. ICOS+CD38+ cTfh clonality correlated with the frequency of that population, and its change correlated with the change in circulating plasmablast frequency. With successive annual vaccinations, a recurrent oligoclonal ICOS+CD38+ cTfh response was recalled, and this response contained tetramer and AIM influenza-specific clonotypes.

The library was built by means of the immunoSEQ multiplex PCR assay. Adaptive Biotechnologies carried out TCRB amplification, library preparation, sequencing and preliminary bioinformatics at Survey level resolution. For TCRB sequencing, genomic DNA from sorted cTfh populations was amplified by multiplex PCR. On the authors' methods: Clonality was calculated in R as 1 minus normalized Shannon entropy, and the Gini index was computed with the R package ineq. Overlap score was the summed counts of shared sequences divided by total counts of all sequences in both compared samples. Shared-clonotype significance used Fisher's exact test assuming a theoretical repertoire of 10^7 TCRB sequences. The source is immuneACCESS, and TCRdb retained only in-frame sequences with V and J called. Part of the clones is not carried over; for the studies checked, unresolved V genes explain less than half of this, and the remainder is unexplained. The V and J calls and clone size are taken from that table; D and trimming were inferred from the DNA. A total of 2,000 to 2,500 clones appear in this sample, about 69% of them only once. Roughly 8% of the sample goes to the ten largest clones.

Of note for this clone: Which antigen it targets is not known. One base away there is no much larger clone; base qualities are not given.

The label giving this sample's time point can be read as: 2015-2016 season, pre-vaccination. Adults were given seasonal inactivated influenza vaccine (Fluvarix), and sorted blood CD4 subsets were followed by TCRB sequencing before and after vaccination. Subjects were considered eligible if community-dwelling and if influenza vaccine had not been received in the prior 6 months. Subjects were excluded for influenza vaccine contraindications, substance abuse, HIV/AIDS, active malignancy, immunomodulatory medication, or active illness such as respiratory infection. Per time point, between roughly 35 and 100 mL of blood was sampled. Circulating Tfh were defined as non-naive CD4+CXCR5+PD-1+ cells and sorted into ICOS+CD38+ and ICOS-CD38- fractions. Either Ficoll-Paque PLUS or SepMate separation was used to isolate PBMC. Cell subsets were sorted from PBMC on a BD FACS Aria before DNA extraction. The specimen was CXCR5+ CD38+ circulating T follicular helper cells from blood, collected on the day of influenza vaccination. The cell subset or site label corresponds to: circulating Tfh, non-naive CD4+CXCR5+PD-1+ (ICOS+CD38+ or ICOS-CD38-). This clonotype was sampled from an adult who received the influenza vaccine.

Read as DNA, the sequence is TGCGCCAGCAGCTTCGGGGTTACTGGGTCCTACAATGAGCAGTTCTTC. Protein translation: CASSFGVTGSYNEQFF. Recombination connected TRBV5-1 to TRBJ2-1, with a weak D call of TRBD2 (5 bases match). From the germline V gene, CDR1 is SGHRS and CDR2 is YFSETQ. Inclusive of the bounding cysteine and phenylalanine, the CDR3 is 16 residues long. Solely the CDR3 DNA is kept, with 48 bases framed from the first base. Deletion took 2 bases off V and 1 base off J, with a span of 13 bases between the germline ends.